This TCR beta chain appears in the sequencing data of a study of control samples from healthy donors and cancer patients. Assay used: immunoSEQ multiplex PCR; TCRdb lists only in-frame clones, some missing. The table lists some 6,700 clones, more than 70% of them singletons. Germline V gene lookup returns CDR1 SNHLY and CDR2 FYNNEI. This CDR3 has 15 amino acids. The trim removed 3 bases at V and 6 bases at J, leaving 7 bases unmatched. This receptor was taken from a male donor with melanoma. The chain has TRBV2 and TRBJ2-2, with 7 bases fitting TRBD1. Material for sequencing was formalin-fixed, paraffin-embedded tissue. CDR3 DNA: TGTGCCAGCAGTGATGGACAGGTATCCCCCGGGGAGCTGTTTTTT. It encodes CASSDGQVSPGELFF.